Listed below are T cell receptor beta chains from one sample, sequenced in a study of T cells in narcolepsy. Some clones are missing from TCRdb's copy, which holds only in-frame ones; the method was immunoSEQ multiplex PCR. The sample yields 30,000 to 40,000 clones, roughly 86% seen once. Sequenced material: memory (CD45RA-) CD4+ T cells from blood. The receptors were sampled from a human donor in good health. Both conserved end residues are part of each CDR3. The order of the fields is D gene, clone size, CDR3 length, J gene, V gene, CDR3 protein, CDR3 DNA. D genes are given only for firm matches. A clone size is listed for some rows: how often the clone was seen (once, few, many), or a class if it is expanded.

>-|-|11|TRBJ2-1|TRBV20-1
CSASSAYEQFF
TGCAGTGCTAGTAGCGCCTATGAGCAGTTCTTC
>-|-|15|TRBJ1-3|TRBV4-1
CASSQAGGAGNTIYF
TGCGCCAGCAGCCAAGCCGGGGGCGCTGGAAACACCATATATTTT
>TRBD2|-|18|TRBJ2-3|TRBV5-1
CASSAGLAGGWGTDTQYF
TGCGCCAGCAGCGCCGGACTAGCGGGAGGGTGGGGCACAGATACGCAGTATTTT
>TRBD1|-|14|TRBJ1-2|TRBV6-5
CASNYEGASYGYTF
TGTGCCAGCAATTACGAGGGGGCGTCCTATGGCTACACCTTC
>-|-|14|TRBJ1-2|TRBV6-5
CASSPSFGNYGYTF
TGTGCCAGCAGCCCGAGTTTTGGCAACTATGGCTACACCTTC
>-|-|12|TRBJ2-3|TRBV2
CASSEVSDTQYF
TGTGCCAGCAGTGAAGTTTCGGATACGCAGTATTTT
>-|-|12|TRBJ2-5|TRBV27
CASRGSQETQYF
TGTGCCAGCAGGGGAAGCCAAGAGACCCAGTACTTC
>TRBD1|-|15|TRBJ1-4|TRBV6-6
CVTQTGTGDVGKLFF
TGTGTCACCCAAACCGGGACAGGGGATGTTGGGAAACTGTTTTTT
>-|few|12|TRBJ2-7|TRBV7-9
CASSASFHEQYF
TGTGCCAGCAGCGCCTCCTTTCACGAGCAGTACTTC
>-|-|13|TRBJ2-5|TRBV6-1
CASTRHSQETQYF
TGTGCCAGCACCCGACACAGCCAAGAGACCCAGTACTTC
>TRBD2|-|16|TRBJ2-3|TRBV29-1
CSVGGSGGAGIDTQYF
TGCAGCGTTGGGGGCAGCGGGGGGGCCGGTATAGATACGCAGTATTTT
>-|-|15|TRBJ2-1|TRBV5-6
CASSPQARRFNEQFF
TGTGCCAGCAGCCCCCAGGCGCGCAGGTTCAATGAGCAGTTCTTC
>-|-|13|TRBJ2-3|TRBV19
CASSRGLADTQYF
TGTGCCAGTAGTCGGGGGTTAGCGGATACGCAGTATTTT
>TRBD2|-|17|TRBJ2-7|TRBV4-2
CASSAGGVSVGAYEQYF
TGTGCCAGCAGCGCCGGGGGGGTCAGCGTTGGGGCCTACGAGCAGTACTTC
>-|-|13|TRBJ1-5|TRBV2
CASSERPPKPQHF
TGTGCCAGCAGTGAGCGGCCGCCTAAGCCCCAGCATTTT
>-|-|13|TRBJ2-1|TRBV11-3
CASSLGPVNEQFF
TGTGCCAGCAGCCTAGGACCCGTCAATGAGCAGTTCTTC
>-|-|15|TRBJ2-5|TRBV5-4
CASSPTGFDRETQYF
TGTGCCAGCAGCCCTACAGGGTTCGACAGAGAGACCCAGTACTTC
>-|-|13|TRBJ1-2|TRBV27
CASSFADGGGYTF
TGTGCCAGCAGTTTTGCGGATGGGGGAGGCTACACCTTC
>-|-|13|TRBJ1-5|TRBV6-1
CASSEWRNQPQHF
TGTGCCAGCAGTGAATGGCGGAATCAGCCCCAGCATTTT
>-|-|14|TRBJ1-1|TRBV6-1
CASSERGPITEAFF
TGTGCCAGCAGTGAGAGGGGACCCATCACTGAAGCTTTCTTT
>TRBD2|-|16|TRBJ2-1|TRBV7-2
CASSTGSGLAKNEQFF
TGTGCCAGCAGCACGGGGTCGGGACTAGCAAAAAATGAGCAGTTCTTC
>TRBD2|-|16|TRBJ2-1|TRBV19
CASSISPGLVGNEQFF
TGTGCCAGTAGTATTTCCCCGGGACTAGTCGGCAATGAGCAGTTCTTC
>TRBD2|-|14|TRBJ2-7|TRBV5-4
CASSGTRGTYEQYF
TGTGCCAGCAGCGGGACTAGGGGTACCTACGAGCAGTACTTC
>-|-|13|TRBJ2-4|TRBV7-3
CASSLNAKNIQYF
TGTGCCAGCAGCTTAAACGCCAAAAACATTCAGTACTTC
>-|-|13|TRBJ1-1|TRBV5-4
CASSFPGNTEAFF
TGTGCCAGCAGCTTCCCCGGGAACACTGAAGCTTTCTTT
>-|-|13|TRBJ1-1|TRBV7-3
CASSAGQGTEAFF
TGTGCCAGCAGCGCAGGTCAAGGCACTGAAGCTTTCTTT
>TRBD2|few|17|TRBJ2-3|TRBV19
CASTPGASGVSTDTQYF
TGTGCCAGTACTCCAGGCGCTAGCGGGGTATCCACAGATACGCAGTATTTT
>-|-|12|TRBJ2-7|TRBV5-1
CASSLNRDEQYF
TGCGCCAGCAGCTTGAACAGGGACGAGCAGTACTTC
>-|-|15|TRBJ1-1|TRBV29-1
CSVGHNSRAGAEAFF
TGCAGCGTTGGGCACAACTCCCGAGCAGGGGCTGAAGCTTTCTTT
>TRBD2|-|15|TRBJ2-3|TRBV29-1
CSVGVGTTRTDTQYF
TGCAGCGTTGGAGTGGGGACTACCCGCACAGATACGCAGTATTTT
>-|-|16|TRBJ1-5|TRBV12-5
CASGPNGQYTNQPQHF
TGTGCTAGTGGCCCCAATGGGCAGTATACAAATCAGCCCCAGCATTTT
>-|-|14|TRBJ2-5|TRBV7-2
CASSWADVGETQYF
TGTGCCAGCAGCTGGGCCGACGTGGGAGAGACCCAGTACTTC
>-|-|15|TRBJ1-5|TRBV7-8
CASSPKTPFAQPQHF
TGTGCCAGCAGCCCCAAGACCCCATTTGCTCAGCCCCAGCATTTT
>-|-|15|TRBJ2-1|TRBV11-2
CASSFWANSYNEQFF
TGTGCCAGCAGCTTTTGGGCTAACTCCTACAATGAGCAGTTCTTC
>TRBD1|-|16|TRBJ2-5|TRBV29-1
CSVRMIEGARWETQYF
TGCAGCGTCCGGATGATTGAGGGGGCTAGGTGGGAGACCCAGTACTTC
>TRBD1|few|15|TRBJ1-4|TRBV9
CASSVTGAVNEKLFF
TGTGCCAGCAGCGTAACAGGGGCGGTTAATGAAAAACTGTTTTTT
>TRBD1|-|13|TRBJ2-7|TRBV29-1
CSVGKTGIYEQYF
TGCAGCGTTGGAAAGACAGGGATTTACGAGCAGTACTTC
>-|-|15|TRBJ2-7|TRBV5-6
CASSLIGGRNGEQYF
TGTGCCAGCAGCTTAATCGGGGGGCGCAACGGGGAGCAGTACTTC
>-|-|12|TRBJ2-5|TRBV10-3
CAIKGGAETQYF
TGTGCCATCAAGGGGGGGGCGGAGACCCAGTACTTC
>-|-|14|TRBJ1-1|TRBV5-4
CASSFFKGTTEAFF
TGTGCCAGCAGCTTTTTTAAAGGAACCACTGAAGCTTTCTTT
>-|few|15|TRBJ1-2|TRBV5-5
CASSLDGGRGYGYTF
TGTGCCAGCAGCTTGGATGGAGGGAGAGGCTATGGCTACACCTTC
>-|-|17|TRBJ1-5|TRBV9
CASSPRPGIGSNQPQHF
TGTGCCAGCAGCCCACGGCCTGGTATAGGGAGCAATCAGCCCCAGCATTTT
>TRBD2|-|16|TRBJ2-1|TRBV6-1
CASSGGLAASYNEQFF
TGTGCCAGCAGTGGAGGACTAGCGGCCTCCTACAATGAGCAGTTCTTC
>-|-|14|TRBJ2-7|TRBV6-1
CASTTGIGSYEQYF
TGTGCCAGCACTACCGGGATAGGATCCTACGAGCAGTACTTC
>-|-|14|TRBJ2-1|TRBV5-1
CASSWGLDHNEQFF
TGCGCCAGCAGCTGGGGACTGGACCACAATGAGCAGTTCTTC
>TRBD1|-|17|TRBJ2-1|TRBV5-1
CASSTATYRGLMNEQFF
TGCGCCAGCAGCACCGCCACCTACAGGGGGCTGATGAATGAGCAGTTCTTC
>-|few|13|TRBJ2-7|TRBV15
CATSTRVRVEQYF
TGTGCCACCAGCACCAGGGTTCGCGTCGAGCAGTACTTC
>TRBD2|once|14|TRBJ2-5|TRBV5-4
CATSGTNSQETQYF
TGTGCCACCTCCGGGACTAACTCCCAAGAGACCCAGTACTTC
>-|once|13|TRBJ1-1|TRBV6-1
CATESDAKFEAFF
TGTGCCACCGAGTCGGACGCCAAATTTGAAGCTTTCTTT
>-|-|13|TRBJ2-3|TRBV29-1
CSGTLGGTDTQYF
TGCAGCGGGACCCTTGGGGGTACAGATACGCAGTATTTT
>-|once|15|TRBJ2-3|TRBV6-1
CASSEVRSFADTQYF
TGTGCCAGCAGTGAAGTCCGGAGCTTTGCAGATACGCAGTATTTT
>-|once|14|TRBJ2-5|TRBV11-2
CASSLDLGPETQYF
TGTGCCAGCAGCTTAGATCTGGGTCCGGAGACCCAGTACTTC
>TRBD2|-|15|TRBJ2-1|TRBV7-8
CASSSGGTTYNEQFF
TGTGCCAGCAGCTCAGGTGGGACTACCTACAATGAGCAGTTCTTC
>-|-|11|TRBJ2-1|TRBV2
CASMAVNEQFF
TGTGCCAGCATGGCGGTCAATGAGCAGTTCTTC
>TRBD2|-|17|TRBJ2-5|TRBV11-3
CASSLDRGGVKKETQYF
TGTGCCAGCAGCTTAGATCGGGGGGGAGTGAAGAAAGAGACCCAGTACTTC